The rows below give T cell receptor beta chains drawn from one sample of a study of cytomegalovirus exposure and HLA in healthy donors. Sequencing was performed with immunoSEQ multiplex PCR; in TCRdb, only in-frame clones are kept and a portion is missing. The sample records 150,000 to 200,000 clones, approximately 71% being singletons. Material for sequencing was PBMCs. Receptor source: a girl aged 10-17 years in good health and CMV-seronegative. Both conserved end residues are part of each CDR3. Fields, in order: J gene, clone size, D gene, V gene, CDR3 protein, CDR3 DNA. The D gene is left open where the match is weak. Expanded clones get a size class; other rows say once, few or many, or leave the size out.

j_call: TRBJ1-1
clone_size: few
d_call: TRBD1
v_call: TRBV7-6
cdr3_aa: CASSSTGFTEAFF
cdr3_nt: TGTGCCAGCAGCTCGACAGGGTTTACTGAAGCTTTCTTT

j_call: TRBJ2-2
clone_size: -
d_call: TRBD2
v_call: TRBV7-9
cdr3_aa: CASSFSGGTGELFF
cdr3_nt: TGTGCCAGCAGCTTTAGCGGGGGAACCGGGGAGCTGTTTTTT

j_call: TRBJ1-2
clone_size: -
d_call: TRBD1
v_call: TRBV27
cdr3_aa: CASGDSIAYGYTF
cdr3_nt: TGTGCCAGCGGGGACAGCATAGCCTATGGCTACACCTTC

j_call: TRBJ2-7
clone_size: -
d_call: TRBD2
v_call: TRBV10-3
cdr3_aa: CATYSGGSDEQYF
cdr3_nt: TGTGCCACCTATAGCGGGGGAAGCGACGAGCAGTACTTC

j_call: TRBJ2-5
clone_size: -
d_call: -
v_call: TRBV14
cdr3_aa: CASSPRGWETQYF
cdr3_nt: TGTGCCAGCAGCCCCCGGGGTTGGGAGACCCAGTACTTC

j_call: TRBJ1-6
clone_size: -
d_call: -
v_call: TRBV6-5
cdr3_aa: CASTPSRGSPLHF
cdr3_nt: TGTGCCAGCACCCCAAGTCGGGGTTCACCCCTCCACTTT

j_call: TRBJ2-5
clone_size: -
d_call: TRBD1
v_call: TRBV27
cdr3_aa: CASSPTTGGVTAQYF
cdr3_nt: TGTGCCAGCAGTCCCACGACAGGGGGCGTCACGGCCCAGTACTTC

j_call: TRBJ2-1
clone_size: -
d_call: TRBD1
v_call: TRBV15
cdr3_aa: CATSREKTGVGNEQFF
cdr3_nt: TGTGCCACCAGCAGAGAAAAGACAGGGGTCGGGAATGAGCAGTTCTTC

j_call: TRBJ1-1
clone_size: -
d_call: TRBD1
v_call: TRBV29-1
cdr3_aa: CSALTGGTEAFF
cdr3_nt: TGCAGCGCCCTGACAGGGGGGACTGAAGCTTTCTTT

j_call: TRBJ2-5
clone_size: -
d_call: -
v_call: TRBV7-2
cdr3_aa: CASSLRGVGGRGETQYF
cdr3_nt: TGTGCCAGCAGCTTAAGGGGAGTGGGGGGGAGGGGGGAGACCCAGTACTTC

j_call: TRBJ1-1
clone_size: -
d_call: -
v_call: TRBV6-6
cdr3_aa: CASSSQTGNTEAFF
cdr3_nt: TGTGCCAGCAGTTCTCAAACGGGGAACACTGAAGCTTTCTTT

j_call: TRBJ2-1
clone_size: -
d_call: TRBD1
v_call: TRBV29-1
cdr3_aa: CSVEGLWTGGYNEQFF
cdr3_nt: TGCAGCGTTGAAGGCCTATGGACAGGGGGCTACAATGAGCAGTTCTTC

j_call: TRBJ1-1
clone_size: -
d_call: -
v_call: TRBV7-3
cdr3_aa: CASSLTGNTEAFF
cdr3_nt: TGTGCCAGCAGCCTTACAGGGAACACTGAAGCTTTCTTT

j_call: TRBJ2-2
clone_size: -
d_call: TRBD1
v_call: TRBV5-1
cdr3_aa: CASSWTGVANTGELFF
cdr3_nt: TGCGCCAGCAGCTGGACAGGGGTGGCGAACACCGGGGAGCTGTTTTTT

j_call: TRBJ1-2
clone_size: -
d_call: TRBD1
v_call: TRBV19
cdr3_aa: CASSLTGRGVGYTF
cdr3_nt: TGTGCCAGTAGCTTGACAGGGCGAGGGGTAGGCTACACCTTC

j_call: TRBJ2-5
clone_size: -
d_call: TRBD1
v_call: TRBV6-1
cdr3_aa: CASSIPGQGRETQYF
cdr3_nt: TGTGCCAGCAGCATACCCGGACAGGGACGGGAGACCCAGTACTTC

j_call: TRBJ2-5
clone_size: -
d_call: -
v_call: TRBV7-7
cdr3_aa: CASSLNAGAQETQYF
cdr3_nt: TGTGCTAGCAGCTTAAACGCAGGCGCACAAGAGACCCAGTACTTC

j_call: TRBJ1-3
clone_size: -
d_call: -
v_call: TRBV7-9
cdr3_aa: CASSLVAGKLSGNTIYF
cdr3_nt: TGTGCCAGCAGCTTAGTCGCAGGAAAACTTTCTGGAAACACCATATATTTT

j_call: TRBJ1-5
clone_size: -
d_call: TRBD1
v_call: TRBV5-1
cdr3_aa: CASSPYPGQGAGQPQHF
cdr3_nt: TGCGCCAGCAGCCCGTACCCCGGACAGGGGGCGGGACAGCCCCAGCATTTT

j_call: TRBJ2-3
clone_size: once
d_call: -
v_call: TRBV5-6
cdr3_aa: CASSPGGVRADTQYF
cdr3_nt: TGTGCCAGCAGCCCGGGCGGGGTTCGGGCAGATACGCAGTATTTT

j_call: TRBJ1-2
clone_size: -
d_call: -
v_call: TRBV6-6
cdr3_aa: CASILSGGYYGYTF
cdr3_nt: TGTGCCAGCATCCTGAGTGGGGGGTATTATGGCTACACCTTC

j_call: TRBJ1-5
clone_size: -
d_call: -
v_call: TRBV2
cdr3_aa: CASTMGQGDQPQHF
cdr3_nt: TGTGCCAGCACGATGGGGCAGGGTGATCAGCCCCAGCATTTT

j_call: TRBJ2-1
clone_size: -
d_call: -
v_call: TRBV18
cdr3_aa: CASSQREDNEQFF
cdr3_nt: TGTGCCAGCTCACAGAGGGAAGACAATGAGCAGTTCTTC